Sequencing of this T cell receptor beta chain was carried out in a study of blood T cell repertoires in COVID-19. Study details: T cells, B-cell-depleted T cells, or PBMCs supplied cDNA or gDNA.

The participants were between about 18 and 90 years old and came from some 25 US areas. Assignments of participants to cohorts depended upon their own reported clinical history. V lost 3 bases, J lost 4 bases, and 4 bases lay in between. Germline-derived CDR1 and CDR2 are MDHEN and SYDVKM. The CDR3 has 11 amino acids. The repertoire was sequenced with immunoSEQ multiplex PCR; TCRdb's copy has only in-frame clones and lacks some. The data hold about 350,000 clones, with roughly 90% observed a single time. The sample consisted of PBMCs or T cells enriched from blood (not recorded which). This TCR was sampled from a young woman who had been exposed to COVID-19. The chain is built from TRBV28 and TRBJ2-7; D unclear. CDR3 in DNA: TGTGCCAGCAGTTTTAATTACGAGCAGTACTTC. This gives the protein CASSFNYEQYF.